The clone carrying this TCR beta chain has a handful of counts. Its antigen is undetermined. This sample was included in a study of T cell responses to AZD1222 COVID-19 vaccine. The data were produced by immunoSEQ multiplex PCR, yet TCRdb's version contains in-frame clones alone and is incomplete. Among 85,000 to 90,000 clones listed, around 90% were seen once. Notes on the study in general: Mapped onto spike, vaccine-associated CD4 TCRs spanned it and were dominant at 160-218 and 743-854. Repertoire sampling was restricted to post-peak T cell response timepoints. Recipients of two AZD1222 doses showed rising Spike-specific TCR breadth and depth. Clonal diversity was possibly underestimated, and white British individuals and females predominated among donors.

There are 17 residues in the CDR3. Trimming took off 3 bases at V and 2 bases at J, with 17 bases between the two ends. Per the germline V gene, CDR1 is SGHVS and CDR2 is FQNEAQ. The origin of this receptor is an adult in good health. Sequencing used peripheral blood, obtained on day 0 of AZD1222 vaccination. V usage is TRBV7-8 and J usage is TRBJ1-5, with D tentatively TRBD1 (5 bases). CDR3: CASSFLSRGPGNQPQHF. In DNA, the CDR3 is TGTGCCAGCAGCTTCTTATCAAGGGGTCCGGGCAATCAGCCCCAGCATTTT.